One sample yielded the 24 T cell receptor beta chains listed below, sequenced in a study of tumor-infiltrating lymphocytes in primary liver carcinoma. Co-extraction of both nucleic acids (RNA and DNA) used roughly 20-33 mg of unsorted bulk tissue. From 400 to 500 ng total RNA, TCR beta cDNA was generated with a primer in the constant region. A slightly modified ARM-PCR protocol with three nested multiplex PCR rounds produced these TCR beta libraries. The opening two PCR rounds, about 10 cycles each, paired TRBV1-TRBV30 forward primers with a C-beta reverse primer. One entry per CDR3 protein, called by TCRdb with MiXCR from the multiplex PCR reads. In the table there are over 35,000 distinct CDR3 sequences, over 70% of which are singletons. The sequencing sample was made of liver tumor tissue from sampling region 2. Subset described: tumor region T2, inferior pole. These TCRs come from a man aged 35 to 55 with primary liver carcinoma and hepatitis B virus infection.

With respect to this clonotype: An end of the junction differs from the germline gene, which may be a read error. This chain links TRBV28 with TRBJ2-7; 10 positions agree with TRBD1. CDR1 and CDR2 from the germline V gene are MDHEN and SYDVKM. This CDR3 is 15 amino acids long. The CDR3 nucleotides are TGTGCCAGCAGTTTAGACAGGGGGCACTTTCACGAGCGGTACTTC. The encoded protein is CASSLDRGHFHERYF. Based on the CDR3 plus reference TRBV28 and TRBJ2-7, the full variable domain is DVKVTQSSRYLVKRTGEKVFLECVQDMDHENMFWYRQDPGLGLRLIYFSYDVKMKEKGDIPEGYSVSREKKERFSLILESASTNQTSMYLCASSLDRGHFHERYFGPGTRLTVT.

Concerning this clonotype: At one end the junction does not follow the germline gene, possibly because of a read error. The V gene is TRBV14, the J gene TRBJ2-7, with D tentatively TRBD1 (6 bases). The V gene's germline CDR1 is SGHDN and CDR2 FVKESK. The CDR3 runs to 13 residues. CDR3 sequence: CVSRQVDSYEQYF. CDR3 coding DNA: TGTGTCAGCAGACAGGTCGACAGTTACGAGCAGTACTTC.

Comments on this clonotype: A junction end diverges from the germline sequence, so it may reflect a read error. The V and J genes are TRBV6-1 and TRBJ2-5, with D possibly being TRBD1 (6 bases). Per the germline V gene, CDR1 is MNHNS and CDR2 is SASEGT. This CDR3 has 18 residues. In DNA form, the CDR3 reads TGTGCAAGCAGTGAAAATTTAATGGGGGCGGCCGTTGGAGAGACCCACTACTTC. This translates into CASSENLMGAAVGETHYF.

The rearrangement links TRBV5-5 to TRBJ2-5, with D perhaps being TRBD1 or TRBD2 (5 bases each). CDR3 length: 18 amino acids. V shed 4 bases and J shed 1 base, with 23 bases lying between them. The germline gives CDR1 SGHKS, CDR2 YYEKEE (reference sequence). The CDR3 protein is CASSLGLIGTECQETQYF. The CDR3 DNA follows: TGTGCCAGCAGCCTGGGCTTGATCGGGACGGAGTGCCAAGAGACCCAGTACTTC.

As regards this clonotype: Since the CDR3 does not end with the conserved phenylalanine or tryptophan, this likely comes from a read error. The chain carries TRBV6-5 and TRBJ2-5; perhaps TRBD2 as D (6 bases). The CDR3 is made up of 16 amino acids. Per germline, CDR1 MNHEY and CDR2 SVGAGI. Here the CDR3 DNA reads TGTGCCACCAGTTACTCGAGCGGAGCCGGAGGGGAGACCCAGTACTCC. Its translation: CATSYSSGAGGETQYS.

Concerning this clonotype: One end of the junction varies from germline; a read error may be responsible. The DNA for the CDR3 is TGTACCAGCACGCGGGGTACCGCAATAAATCAGCACCAGCATTTT. Protein product: CTSTRGTAINQHQHF. J is TRBJ1-5 and V is TRBV12-3 or TRBV12-4; D remains ambiguous. The CDR3 loop spans 15 amino acids.

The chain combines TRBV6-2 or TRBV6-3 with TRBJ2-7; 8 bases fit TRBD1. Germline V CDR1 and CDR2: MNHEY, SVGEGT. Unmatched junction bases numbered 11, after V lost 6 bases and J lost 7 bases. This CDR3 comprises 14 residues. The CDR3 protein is CASSLRDRTHEQYF. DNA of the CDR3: TGTGCCAGCAGCCTCAGGGACAGGACCCATGAGCAGTACTTC.

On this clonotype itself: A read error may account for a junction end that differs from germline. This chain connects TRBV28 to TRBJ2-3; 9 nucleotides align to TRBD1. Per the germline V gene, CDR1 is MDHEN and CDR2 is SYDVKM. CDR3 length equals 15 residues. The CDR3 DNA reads TGTATCAGCAGTTTTCCGGGACAGGGATCAGATACGCAGTGTTTT. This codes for CISSFPGQGSDTQCF.

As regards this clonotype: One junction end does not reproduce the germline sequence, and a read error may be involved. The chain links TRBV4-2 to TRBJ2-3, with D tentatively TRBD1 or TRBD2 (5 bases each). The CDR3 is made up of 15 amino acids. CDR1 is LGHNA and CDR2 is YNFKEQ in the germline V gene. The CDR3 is CASNGFEGSTDTQYF. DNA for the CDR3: TGTGCTAGCAACGGTTTTGAGGGGAGCACAGATACACAGTATTTT.

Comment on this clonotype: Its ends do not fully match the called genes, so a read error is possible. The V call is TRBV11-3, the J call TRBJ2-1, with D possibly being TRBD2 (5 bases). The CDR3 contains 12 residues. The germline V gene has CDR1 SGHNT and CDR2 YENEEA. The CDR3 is CAISLNANERFF. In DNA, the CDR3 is TGTGCCATCAGCTTAAATGCCAATGAGCGGTTTTTC.

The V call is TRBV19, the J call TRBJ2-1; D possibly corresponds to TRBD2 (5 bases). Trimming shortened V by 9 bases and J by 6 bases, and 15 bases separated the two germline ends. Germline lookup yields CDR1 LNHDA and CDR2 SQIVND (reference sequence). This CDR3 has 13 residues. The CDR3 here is CARFTTRGNEQFF. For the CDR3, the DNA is TGTGCCAGATTCACTACCCGGGGCAATGAGCAGTTCTTC.

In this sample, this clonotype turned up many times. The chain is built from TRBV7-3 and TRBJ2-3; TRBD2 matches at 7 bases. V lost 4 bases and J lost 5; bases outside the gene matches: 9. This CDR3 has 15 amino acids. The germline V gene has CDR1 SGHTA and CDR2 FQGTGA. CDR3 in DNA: TGTGCCAGCAGCTCCCTGGGGGGGGAGGGAGATACGCAGTATTTT. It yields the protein CASSSLGGEGDTQYF.

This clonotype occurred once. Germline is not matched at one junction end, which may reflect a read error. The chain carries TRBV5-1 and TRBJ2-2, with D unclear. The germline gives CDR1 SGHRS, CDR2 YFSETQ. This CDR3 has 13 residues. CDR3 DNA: TGTACCAGCAGTCGCGCTAACACCGGGGAGCTGTTTTTT. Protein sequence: CTSSRANTGELFF.

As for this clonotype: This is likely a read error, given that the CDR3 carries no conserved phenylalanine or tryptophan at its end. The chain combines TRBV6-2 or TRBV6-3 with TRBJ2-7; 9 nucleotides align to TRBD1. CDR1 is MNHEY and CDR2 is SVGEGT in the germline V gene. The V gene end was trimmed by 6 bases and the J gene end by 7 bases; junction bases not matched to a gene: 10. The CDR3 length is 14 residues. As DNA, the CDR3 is TGTGCCAGCAGCCTCAGGGACAGGGCCCATGAGCAGTACTCC. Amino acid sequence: CASSLRDRAHEQYS.

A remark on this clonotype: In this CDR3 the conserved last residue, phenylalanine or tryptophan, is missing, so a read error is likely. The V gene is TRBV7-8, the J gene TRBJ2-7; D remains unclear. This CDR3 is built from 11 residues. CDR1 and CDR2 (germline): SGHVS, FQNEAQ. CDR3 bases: TGTGCTAGCAGCTCAACTAACGAGCAGTACTTA. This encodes CASSSTNEQYL.

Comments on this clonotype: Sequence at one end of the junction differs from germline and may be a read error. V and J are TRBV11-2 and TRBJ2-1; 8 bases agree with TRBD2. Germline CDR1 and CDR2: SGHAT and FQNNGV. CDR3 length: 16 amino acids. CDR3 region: CASSLDRGGRFYNEQF. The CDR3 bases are TGTGCCAGCAGCTTAGATAGGGGCGGGAGGTTCTACAATGAGCAGTTC.

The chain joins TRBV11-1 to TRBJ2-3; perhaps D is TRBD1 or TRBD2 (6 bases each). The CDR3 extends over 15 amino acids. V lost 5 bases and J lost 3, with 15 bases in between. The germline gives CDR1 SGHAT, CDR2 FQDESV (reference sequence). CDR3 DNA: TGTGCCAGCAGCCAGGCGGGACATGTTACAGATACGCAGTATTTT. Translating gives CASSQAGHVTDTQYF.

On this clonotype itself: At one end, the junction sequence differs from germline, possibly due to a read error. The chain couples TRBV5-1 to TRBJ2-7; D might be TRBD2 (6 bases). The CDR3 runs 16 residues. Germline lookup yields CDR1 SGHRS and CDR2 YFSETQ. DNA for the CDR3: TGCGCCAGCGGCCCCACTGGACTACCACGCTCCTACGAGAAGTACTTC. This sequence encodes CASGPTGLPRSYEKYF.

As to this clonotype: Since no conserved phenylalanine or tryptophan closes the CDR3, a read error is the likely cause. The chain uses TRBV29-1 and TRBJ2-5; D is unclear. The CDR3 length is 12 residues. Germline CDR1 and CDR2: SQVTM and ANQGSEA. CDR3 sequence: CSVGVSGETQYS. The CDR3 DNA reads TGCAGTGTTGGGGTTTCCGGTGAGACCCAGTACTCC.

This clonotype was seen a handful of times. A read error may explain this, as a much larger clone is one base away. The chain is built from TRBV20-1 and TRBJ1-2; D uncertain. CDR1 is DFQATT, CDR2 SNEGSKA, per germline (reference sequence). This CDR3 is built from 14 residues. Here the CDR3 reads CSARYGVLSYDYTF. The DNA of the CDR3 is TGCAGTGCTAGATACGGAGTATTGAGCTATGACTACACCTTC.

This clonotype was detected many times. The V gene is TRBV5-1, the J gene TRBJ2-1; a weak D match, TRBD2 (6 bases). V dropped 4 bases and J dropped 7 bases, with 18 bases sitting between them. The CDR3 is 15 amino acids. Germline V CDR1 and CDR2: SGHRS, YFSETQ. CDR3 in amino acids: CASSGGNGSVNEQFF. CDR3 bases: TGCGCCAGCAGCGGGGGTAACGGGAGTGTAAATGAGCAGTTCTTC.

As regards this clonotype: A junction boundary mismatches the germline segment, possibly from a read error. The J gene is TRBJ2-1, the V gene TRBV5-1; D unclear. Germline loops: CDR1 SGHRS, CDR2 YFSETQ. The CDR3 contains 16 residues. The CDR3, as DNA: TGCGCCAGCAGCTTGACCGCCGGCCTCTCCTACAATGAGCAGCTCTTC. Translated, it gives CASSLTAGLSYNEQLF.

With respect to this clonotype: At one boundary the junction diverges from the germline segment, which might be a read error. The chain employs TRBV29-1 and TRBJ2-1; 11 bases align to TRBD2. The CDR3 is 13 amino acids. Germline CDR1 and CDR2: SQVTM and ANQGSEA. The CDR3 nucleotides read TGCAGCGAGACTAGCGGGAAGCTCTATGACCAGTCCTTC. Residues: CSETSGKLYDQSF.

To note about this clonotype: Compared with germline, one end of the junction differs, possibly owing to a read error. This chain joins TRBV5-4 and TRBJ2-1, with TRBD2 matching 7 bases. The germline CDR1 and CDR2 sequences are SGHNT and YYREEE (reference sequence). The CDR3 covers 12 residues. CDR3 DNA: TGTACCAGCAGCTGGGGAGGGAATGGGCAGTTCTTC. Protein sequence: CTSSWGGNGQFF.